The TCR beta chain under discussion was sequenced for a study of shared clonotypes between healthy human individuals. Overall study context: Plates per donor: three CD4 naive, three CD4 memory, two CD8 naive, one CD8 memory.

This CDR3 region has 13 residues. V gave up 1 base and J gave up 5 bases, with 8 bases separating them. Germline V gene lookup returns CDR1 SGHTA and CDR2 FQGNSA. Generated by immunoSEQ multiplex PCR, the TCRdb table keeps only in-frame clones and is missing some. Here the sample spans under 850,000 clones, roughly two thirds being singletons. This sequence joins TRBV7-2 and TRBJ2-5; D ambiguous. This TCR was sampled from a woman under 40 in good health. The specimen was memory CD4+ T cells sorted from blood. The subset is: CD45RA-negative fraction. CDR3 DNA: TGTGCCAGCAGCTTAGGACAACGGGAGACCCAGTACTTC. It is translated as CASSLGQRETQYF.